What follows describes a single T cell receptor beta chain. The target of this receptor is not known. Per-nucleotide qualities are absent, and no much larger clonotype sits a single base away. Receptors were amplified or captured by 5' RACE. Reads for this sample came from an Illumina HiSeq 2500. A second 7 to 11 cycle PCR used a sample-barcoded 5' primer and a J-beta primer mix. Each TCR beta cDNA molecule received a unique molecular identifier from a template-switch 5' adaptor carrying 12 random nucleotides. Each sample yielded at least 2.5 million CDR3-containing paired-end reads. All of the RNA was converted into first-strand cDNA using the Mint cDNA synthesis kit, with a TRBC-specific oligonucleotide serving as the primer. Following uracil-DNA glycosylase treatment, a first 18-cycle PCR with universal primers M1SS and BC2_uni_R was performed on all cDNA. For the original study's pipeline: For normalization, 1 million high-quality reads, each with a distinct molecular identifier, were randomly selected from each sample. Reads with shared molecular identifiers were discarded instead of being binned into consensus sequences. MiTCR, set to a Q25 quality threshold and the strictest error-elimination algorithm, was used for CDR3 identification, clonotype clustering and error correction. A nonparametric unseen species model with Euler transformation was used to estimate a lower bound on total TCR beta diversity. TCRdb itself trimmed the public reads at Q25 with fastp, ran MiXCR and retained productive beta chains. Each entry merges the rows of one CDR3 protein and shows their most common DNA and genes. TCRdb, not the authors, supplied the V and J calls. The sample has hundreds of thousands of distinct CDR3 sequences on record, around half of them singletons. 20% to 25% of the sample comes from the top ten.

Donors were approximately 42 systemically healthy Caucasian individuals from Russia aged 6 to 90 years. Each donor gave roughly 9.5 milliliters of peripheral blood, collected into EDTA-treated Vacutainer tubes. Ficoll-Paque density-gradient centrifugation was used to isolate PBMCs, with at least 7 million per sample. Trizol reagent was used to extract total RNA from the PBMCs, yielding at least 5 micrograms per sample. For every donor, flow cytometry on a PBMC aliquot measured the percentage of naive CD45RAhigh/CD27high T cells. This sample is drawn from a study of blood T cells in healthy people across ages (dated by TCRdb to about 2015). With respect to the entire study: In model experiments, template switching captured about one uniquely barcoded TCR beta cDNA molecule for every two T cells. To track age-related changes in TCR beta repertoire diversity, the study relied on deep sequencing normalized with unique cDNA molecular identifiers. Using the same blood draw, the study looked at two additional independent replicas of 1 million unique cDNA reads for two donors, one aged 18 to 30 and the other aged 80 or older. Four age groups were formed from the donors: young (average about 15 years), middle-aged (approximately 40), aged (more than 55) and long-lived (approximately 78). To avoid experimental bias, donors of different ages were randomly spread across the sequencing lanes.

Points the paper makes about the study in general: Compared with the aged group, the long-lived group had more naive CD4+ T cells, fewer expanded clones and increased TCR diversity, suggesting age selection. Bulk unsorted PBMC profiling prevented conclusive comparison of naive and antigen-experienced compartments. Observed TCR beta diversity per million T cells fell roughly linearly with age, and a significant reduction was already apparent by age roughly 40. Observed TCR beta diversity correlated strongly with the percentage of naive T cells measured by flow cytometry. Donor CMV infection status was unknown, potentially confounding age-related changes in expanded clonotypes. Estimates of total diversity based on one million sequenced T cells were regarded as lower bounds and as underestimates.

The source material was blood. The TCR was taken from a man older than 75 in good health.

This receptor carries the CDR3 CASSLGGVRDTQYF. In nucleotide form, the sequence is TGCGCCAGCAGCTTGGGTGGGGTCCGAGATACGCAGTATTTT. The chain is made from TRBV5-1 and TRBJ2-3; no confident D gene assignment can be made. From cysteine to phenylalanine, the CDR3 is 14 amino acids long. Solely the CDR3 DNA is kept, with 42 bases framed from the first base. CDR1 and CDR2 are read off the germline V gene as SGHRS and YFSETQ. V sheds 0 bases and J sheds 5 bases, leaving 10 bases between their ends.